Below, 19 T cell receptor beta chains from the same sample are listed, as sequenced in a study of blood T cell repertoires in COVID-19. TCRdb's copy holds only in-frame clones and misses some; the assay was immunoSEQ multiplex PCR. The sample records about 220,000 clones, 70% to 90% being singletons. Sequenced: PBMCs or T cells enriched from blood (not recorded which). These receptors all stem from a woman between 40 and 50 years old with acute COVID-19.

The chain uses TRBV7-8 and TRBJ2-7; 10 nucleotides align to TRBD1. The trim removed 5 bases at V and 11 bases at J, leaving 18 bases unmatched. CDR1 and CDR2 (germline): SGHVS, FQNEAQ. CDR3 size: 16 residues. The CDR3 region is CASSPLPGQGFPTKYF. The CDR3 nucleotides read TGTGCCAGCAGCCCCCTCCCGGGACAGGGGTTTCCGACCAAGTACTTC. The full variable domain, completed using reference TRBV7-8 and TRBJ2-7, is GAGVSQSPRYKVAKRGQDVALRCDPISGHVSLFWYQQALGQGPEFLTYFQNEAQLDKSGLPSDRFFAERPEGSVSTLKIQRTQQEDSAVYLCASSPLPGQGFPTKYFGPGTRLTVT.

This clone was counted a few times. This sequence joins TRBV27 and TRBJ2-1, with 7 bases matching TRBD1. Germline CDR1 is MNHEY and CDR2 is SMNVEV (reference sequence). The CDR3 runs to 15 residues. J lost 7 bases, V lost 0 bases, and 6 bases had no gene match. CDR3 coding DNA: TGTGCCAGCAGTTTATCGCGGACGACAGGGAATGAGCAGTTCTTC. Translating gives CASSLSRTTGNEQFF.

The chain employs TRBV9 and TRBJ2-2; weak D call: TRBD2 (6 bases). This CDR3 spans 17 amino acids. V lost 2 bases to trimming and J lost 1 base, with 15 bases between them. CDR1 and CDR2 (germline): SGDLS, YYNGEE. The CDR3 DNA reads TGTGCCAGCAGCGTCCTTAGCTTTAGCGGGAACACCGGGGAGCTGTTTTTT. This gives the protein CASSVLSFSGNTGELFF.

This clone was seen a handful of times. The chain recombines TRBV29-1 with TRBJ1-2; unclear D gene. The CDR3 runs to 12 residues. Trimming removed 2 bases from V and 6 bases from J, with 10 bases in between. Germline CDR1 reads SQVTM; CDR2 reads ANQGSEA. CDR3 sequence: CSVESFPNGYTF. Here the CDR3 DNA reads TGCAGCGTTGAATCCTTTCCTAATGGCTACACCTTC.

The chain combines TRBV6-2 or TRBV6-3 with TRBJ1-2, with TRBD1 identical over 7 bases. V trimming: 0 bases; J trimming: 4 bases; junction bases outside the gene matches: 5. The CDR3 sequence is 15 residues long. Germline values: CDR1 MNHEY, CDR2 SVGEGT. The CDR3: CASSYSGGTGYGYTF. As DNA, the CDR3 is TGTGCCAGCAGTTACTCAGGGGGCACAGGCTATGGCTACACCTTC.

The chain is built from TRBV2 and TRBJ2-1; 8 bases agree with TRBD1. The CDR3 is 16 amino acids. Germline V gene sequence: CDR1 SNHLY, CDR2 FYNNEI. V shed 6 bases and J 5 bases; nucleotides not matched to a gene: 12. The CDR3, as DNA: TGTGCCAGCAGAGAACCACGGGACAGGCCGAACAATGAGCAGTTCTTC. Its translation is CASREPRDRPNNEQFF.

The V call is TRBV19, the J call TRBJ2-3; no reliable D call. The CDR3 loop spans 13 amino acids. Germline-derived CDR1 and CDR2 are LNHDA and SQIVND (reference sequence). The V end was cut by 7 bases, the J end by 6 bases, with 14 bases between. CDR3 coding DNA: TGTGCCAGTACACCCCAAGGCAGGGATACGCAGTATTTT. It codes for CASTPQGRDTQYF.

The rearrangement links TRBV15 to TRBJ2-2; tentatively, D is TRBD1 (7 bases). CDR3 length equals 14 residues. Germline CDR1 LNHNV, CDR2 YYDKDF (reference sequence). V lost 9 bases and J 4 bases, leaving 15 bases between the germline ends. DNA for the CDR3: TGTGCCACAAAGGGGCAGGGGGGCACCGGGGAGCTGTTTTTT. Translating gives CATKGQGGTGELFF.

The rearrangement uses TRBV11-2 and TRBJ1-4; 10 bases are shared with TRBD1. V trimming: 5 bases; J trimming: 4 bases; junction bases outside the gene matches: 10. This CDR3 is built from 17 residues. Per germline, CDR1 SGHAT and CDR2 FQNNGV. The CDR3 nucleotides read TGTGCCAGCAGCCACAGTAGAGGGGACAGGGGTAATGAAAAACTGTTTTTT. This gives the protein CASSHSRGDRGNEKLFF.

The rearrangement joins TRBV5-4 to TRBJ1-1; D may be TRBD1 (6 bases). CDR1 and CDR2 from the germline V gene are SGHNT and YYREEE (reference sequence). V was clipped by 0 bases and J by 7 bases, with 16 bases between them. CDR3 length: 15 residues. In DNA, the CDR3 is TGTGCCAGCAGCTTGGTGACAGGCATGTTGAGTGAAGCTTTCTTT. The encoded protein is CASSLVTGMLSEAFF.

This clone appeared a single time. The rearrangement links TRBV9 to TRBJ2-7; 9 bases line up with TRBD1. The V and J ends lost 4 bases and 3 bases, in that order; junction bases with no gene match: 11. The CDR3 is 16 amino acids. Germline lookup yields CDR1 SGDLS and CDR2 YYNGEE. The CDR3 DNA reads as TGTGCCAGCAGCCCTTCACCGGGACAGGGTTACTACGAGCAGTACTTC. Protein product: CASSPSPGQGYYEQYF. Full variable domain (outside the CDR3, taken from reference TRBV9 and TRBJ2-7): DSGVTQTPKHLITATGQRVTLRCSPRSGDLSVYWYQQSLDQGLQFLIQYYNGEERAKGNILERFSAQQFPDLHSELNLSSLELGDSALYFCASSPSPGQGYYEQYFGPGTRLTVT.

This clone was counted only a few times. The chain combines TRBV11-3 with TRBJ1-2; the match to TRBD1 covers 9 bases. CDR3 length: 17 residues. V trimming: 5 bases; J trimming: 1 base; junction bases outside the gene matches: 11. CDR1 SGHNT and CDR2 YENEEA come from the germline V gene. The DNA for the CDR3 is TGTGCCAGCAGCCCCCAACCGGGACAGGGCGTTAACTATGGCTACACCTTC. Its protein is CASSPQPGQGVNYGYTF.

V usage is TRBV6-5 and J usage is TRBJ2-1; the D is unclear. CDR3 length: 15 amino acids. Per the germline V gene, CDR1 is MNHEY and CDR2 is SVGAGI. V was trimmed by 2 bases and J by 7 bases, leaving 15 bases between them. CDR3 protein: CASSYHPSALNEQFF. In DNA, the CDR3 is TGTGCCAGCAGTTACCACCCCAGTGCCCTTAATGAGCAGTTCTTC.

This chain uses TRBV7-9 with TRBJ1-2; D might be TRBD1 (5 bases). The CDR3 has 15 residues. Germline V CDR1 and CDR2: SEHNR, FQNEAQ (reference sequence). V was cut by 5 bases and J by 4 bases, with 17 bases left in between. The CDR3 nucleotides read TGTGCCAGCAGCCCACAGGTTATCGGGAGCTATGGCTACACCTTC. Translation: CASSPQVIGSYGYTF.

The V and J genes are TRBV3-1 (or the pseudogene TRBV3-2) and TRBJ1-6; D unresolved. The CDR3 length is 12 residues. The germline V gene has CDR1 LGHDT and CDR2 YNNKEL (reference sequence). Trimming pared 6 bases from V and 8 bases from J, leaving 8 bases between. DNA for the CDR3: TGTGCCAGCAGTCTACTCTATTCACCCCTCCACTTT. Its protein is CASSLLYSPLHF.

This clone was detected once. The chain has TRBV2 and TRBJ1-1; D gene unclear. The CDR3 totals 13 residues. The V gene's germline CDR1 is SNHLY and CDR2 FYNNEI. Trimming stripped 2 bases from V and 2 bases from J, with 6 bases between. CDR3 in amino acids: CASSEWPNTEAFF. CDR3 sequence (DNA): TGTGCCAGCAGTGAATGGCCCAACACTGAAGCTTTCTTT.

The chain uses TRBV2 and TRBJ1-1; 7 positions agree with TRBD1. CDR1 and CDR2 from the germline V gene are SNHLY and FYNNEI. There are 15 residues in the CDR3. Unmatched junction bases numbered 8, after V lost 6 bases and J lost 1 base. CDR3 bases: TGTGCCAGCAGCGCCTCCCAGGGGGGGAACACTGAAGCTTTCTTT. This gives the protein CASSASQGGNTEAFF.

The chain combines TRBV30 with TRBJ2-3, with 7 bases fitting TRBD2. Germline CDR1 reads GTSNPN; CDR2 reads SVGIG (reference sequence). V gave up 2 bases and J gave up 1 base; unmatched junction bases: 0. CDR3 length equals 13 residues. CDR3 loop: CAWSSGGTDTQYF. CDR3 coding DNA: TGTGCCTGGAGTAGCGGGGGCACAGATACGCAGTATTTT.

The chain uses TRBV18 and TRBJ1-1; TRBD1 might be the D (6 bases). Looked up from germline, CDR1 is KGHSH and CDR2 is LQKENI. Trimming cost V 1 base and J 4 bases, with 13 bases left between them. The CDR3 has 15 residues. The CDR3 coding sequence is TGTGCCAGCTCACCACTACAGGGTAGGGTCACTGAAGCTTTCTTT. Its translation is CASSPLQGRVTEAFF.